This TCR beta chain is from a study of T cell clusters in autoimmune cytopenias. Notes on the study in general: Primary autoimmune cytopenia patients appeared to lack physiological T cell clusters present in healthy donors. TRB repertoire shifts in secondary cytopenia and chronic lymphocytic leukemia mostly reflected lymphoma, not autoimmunity. Exclusive TRB clusters were approximately 2.9-fold more numerous in healthy donors than in active autoimmune hepatitis.

This clonotype is called medium-sized based on its frequency. Antigen unknown. Some 38,000 genome equivalents of blood DNA were amplified for TRB. This CDR3 is built from 11 residues. Per germline, CDR1 MNHEY and CDR2 SMNVEV (reference sequence). One tube held mixed TRB-A and TRB-B primer pools for touch-down PCR. Each CDR3 protein gets one entry in TCRdb, which reprocessed the multiplex PCR reads and gives no DNA. This sample's table has several thousand distinct CDR3 sequences. This chain connects TRBV27 to TRBJ1-5; TCRdb designates TRBD1, a call that cannot be tested without DNA. Sequencing input: peripheral blood. The TCR was taken from a human donor with an autoimmune cytopenia or autoimmune hepatitis (not recorded which). The CDR3 is CASSLPGPQHF.